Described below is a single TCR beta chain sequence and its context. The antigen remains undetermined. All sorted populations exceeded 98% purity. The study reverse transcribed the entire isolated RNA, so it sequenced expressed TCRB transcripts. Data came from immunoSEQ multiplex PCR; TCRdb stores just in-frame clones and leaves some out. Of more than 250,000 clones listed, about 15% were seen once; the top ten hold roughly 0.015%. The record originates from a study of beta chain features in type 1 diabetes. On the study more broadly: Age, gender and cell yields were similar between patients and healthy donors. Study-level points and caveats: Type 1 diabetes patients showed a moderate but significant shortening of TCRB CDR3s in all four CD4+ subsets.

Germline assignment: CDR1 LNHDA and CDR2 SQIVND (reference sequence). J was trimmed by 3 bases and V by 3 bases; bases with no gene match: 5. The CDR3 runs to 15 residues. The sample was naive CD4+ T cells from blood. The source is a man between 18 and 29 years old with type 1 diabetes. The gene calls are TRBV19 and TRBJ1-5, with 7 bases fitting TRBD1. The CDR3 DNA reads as TGTGCCAGTAGTATTAGGACAGGATTCAATCAGCCCCAGCATTTT. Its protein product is CASSIRTGFNQPQHF.